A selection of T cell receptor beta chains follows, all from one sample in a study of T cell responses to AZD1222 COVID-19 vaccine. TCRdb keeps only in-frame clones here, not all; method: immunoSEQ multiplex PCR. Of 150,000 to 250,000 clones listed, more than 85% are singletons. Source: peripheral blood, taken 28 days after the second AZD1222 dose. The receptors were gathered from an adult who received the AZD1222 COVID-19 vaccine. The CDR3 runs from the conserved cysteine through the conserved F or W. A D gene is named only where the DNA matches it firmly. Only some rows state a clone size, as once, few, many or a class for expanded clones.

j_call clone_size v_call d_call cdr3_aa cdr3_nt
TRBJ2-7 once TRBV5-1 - CASSFPGSSYEQYF TGCGCCAGCAGCTTCCCCGGGAGCTCCTACGAGCAGTACTTC
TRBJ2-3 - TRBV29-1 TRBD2 CSVGDGREFTDTQYF TGCAGCGTTGGAGACGGGAGGGAATTCACAGATACGCAGTATTTT
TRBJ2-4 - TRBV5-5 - CASSLGQAVAKNIQYF TGTGCCAGCAGCTTGGGACAGGCTGTGGCCAAAAACATTCAGTACTTC
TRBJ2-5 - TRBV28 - CASRDQGSQETQYF TGTGCCAGCAGAGACCAGGGGAGCCAAGAGACCCAGTACTTC
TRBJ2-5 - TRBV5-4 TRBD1 CASSRVLGTGETQYF TGTGCCAGCAGCCGGGTCTTGGGGACAGGAGAGACCCAGTACTTC
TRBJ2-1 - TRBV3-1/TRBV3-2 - CASSPLGRQGGNEQFF TGTGCCAGCAGCCCCCTCGGGCGGCAGGGGGGCAATGAGCAGTTCTTC
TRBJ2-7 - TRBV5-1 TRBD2 CASSLILSSGRANYEQYF TGCGCCAGCAGCTTGATTTTGTCTAGCGGGAGGGCCAATTACGAGCAGTACTTC
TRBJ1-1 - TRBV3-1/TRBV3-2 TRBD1 CASSQQGATEAFF TGTGCCAGCAGCCAACAGGGGGCTACTGAAGCTTTCTTT
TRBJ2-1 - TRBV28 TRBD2 CASSTRTSPQFF TGTGCCAGCAGTACCCGGACTAGCCCACAGTTCTTC
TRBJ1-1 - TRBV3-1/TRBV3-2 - CASSQGQEKAFF TGTGCCAGCAGCCAAGGTCAAGAGAAAGCTTTCTTT
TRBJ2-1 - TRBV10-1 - CAYFDYGDYNEQFF TGCGCCTACTTCGACTACGGGGATTACAATGAGCAGTTCTTC
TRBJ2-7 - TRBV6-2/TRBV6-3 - CASSHSAYEQYF TGTGCCAGCAGTCACTCTGCCTACGAGCAGTACTTC
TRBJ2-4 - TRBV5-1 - CASSLDGINFQYF TGCGCCAGCAGCTTGGATGGTATTAACTTTCAGTACTTC
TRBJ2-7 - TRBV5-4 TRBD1 CASSKAGTGPYEQYF TGTGCCAGCAGCAAAGCCGGGACAGGCCCCTACGAGCAGTACTTC
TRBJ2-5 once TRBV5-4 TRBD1 CASSRLTGGSETQYF TGTGCCAGCAGCCGACTGACAGGGGGCTCGGAGACCCAGTACTTC
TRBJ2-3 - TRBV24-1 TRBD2 CATSGRGTSGNTDTQYF TGTGCCACCAGTGGGCGAGGGACTAGCGGGAACACAGATACGCAGTATTTT
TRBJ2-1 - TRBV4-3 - CASSQVADNEQFF TGCGCCAGCAGCCAAGTGGCCGACAATGAGCAGTTCTTC
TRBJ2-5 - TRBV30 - CAWSDPRYF TGTGCCTGGAGTGACCCTCGGTACTTC
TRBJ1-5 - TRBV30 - CAWSVGVSNQPQHF TGTGCCTGGAGTGTAGGCGTGAGCAATCAGCCCCAGCATTTT
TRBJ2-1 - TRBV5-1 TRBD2 CASSSRDYGNEQFF TGCGCCAGCAGCTCCCGGGACTACGGGAATGAGCAGTTCTTC
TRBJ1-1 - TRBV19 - CASSIDPTTEAFF TGTGCCAGTAGTATAGATCCGACAACTGAAGCTTTCTTT
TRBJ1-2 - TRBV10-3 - CAISESGMDGYTF TGTGCCATCAGTGAGTCTGGGATGGATGGCTACACCTTC
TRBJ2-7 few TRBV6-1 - CASSELVGDEQYF TGTGCCAGCAGTGAACTAGTAGGGGACGAGCAGTACTTC
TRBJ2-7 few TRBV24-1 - CATSSRRTGYEQYF TGTGCCACCAGTAGCCGTCGTACGGGCTACGAGCAGTACTTC
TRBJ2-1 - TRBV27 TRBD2 CASSGRAYNEQFF TGTGCCAGTAGCGGGAGGGCATACAATGAGCAGTTCTTC
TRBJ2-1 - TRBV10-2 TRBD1 CASSPGTGIGEQFF TGCGCCAGCAGCCCCGGGACAGGGATCGGTGAGCAGTTCTTC
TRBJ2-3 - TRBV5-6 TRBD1 CASSLFSQGGTDTQYF TGTGCCAGCAGCTTGTTCTCACAGGGGGGCACAGATACGCAGTATTTT
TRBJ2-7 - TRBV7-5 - CARSLDSTSGNLGPEQYF TGTGCCAGAAGCTTAGATTCGACTAGCGGGAATTTGGGGCCCGAGCAGTACTTC
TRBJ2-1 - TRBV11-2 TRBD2 CASSDGLAGLRAEQFF TGTGCCAGCAGCGACGGACTAGCGGGATTACGTGCTGAGCAGTTCTTC
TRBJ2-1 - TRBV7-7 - CASSLARQQPHNEQFF TGTGCTAGCAGCTTAGCGAGGCAGCAGCCCCACAATGAGCAGTTCTTC
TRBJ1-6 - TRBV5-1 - CASSFEGSYNSPLHF TGCGCCAGCAGCTTCGAGGGTTCCTATAATTCACCCCTCCACTTT
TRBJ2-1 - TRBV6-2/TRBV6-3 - CASSYDPPNEQFF TGTGCCAGCAGTTACGATCCGCCAAATGAGCAGTTCTTC
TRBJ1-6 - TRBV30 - CAWSASSYNSPLHF TGTGCCTGGAGTGCCTCGTCCTATAATTCACCCCTCCACTTT
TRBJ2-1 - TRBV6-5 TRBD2 CASKELAGGYNEQFF TGTGCCAGCAAAGAACTAGCGGGAGGGTACAATGAGCAGTTCTTC
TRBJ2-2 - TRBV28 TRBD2 CASSRGSGTGELFF TGTGCCAGCTCCCGCGGGAGTGGAACCGGGGAGCTGTTTTTT
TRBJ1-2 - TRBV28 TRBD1 CASMTGSIGYTF TGTGCCAGCATGACAGGGAGTATTGGCTACACCTTC
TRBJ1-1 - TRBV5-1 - CASSIGSASYTEAFF TGCGCCAGCAGCATCGGGTCTGCCAGTTACACTGAAGCTTTCTTT
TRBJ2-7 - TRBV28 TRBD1 CASSSGQGVYYEQYF TGTGCCAGCAGTTCCGGACAGGGGGTTTACTACGAGCAGTACTTC
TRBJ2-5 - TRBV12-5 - CASGLRETQYF TGTGCTAGTGGTTTGAGAGAGACCCAGTACTTC
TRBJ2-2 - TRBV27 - CASSLDLYTGELFF TGTGCCAGCAGTTTGGACCTTTACACCGGGGAGCTGTTTTTT
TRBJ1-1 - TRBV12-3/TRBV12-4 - CASSFGQNTEAFF TGTGCCAGCAGTTTCGGGCAGAACACTGAAGCTTTCTTT